This is a list of T cell receptor beta chains from one sample in a study of cytomegalovirus exposure and HLA in healthy donors. Here immunoSEQ multiplex PCR was the method, and the copy in TCRdb shows in-frame clones only, minus some. This table has over 100,000 clones, approximately 77% appearing once. Sequenced material: PBMCs. The receptors were sampled from a woman aged 40 to 50 in good health and CMV-seronegative. The conserved cysteine and the conserved F or W are not part of the CDR3 here. Clone size is given for some rows only: seen once, a few or many times, or a class if the clone is expanded.

v_call clone_size cdr3_aa
TRBV5-1 NA ASSLSGSTGTTGT
TRBV9 few ASSVEPGTPHVTDTQY
TRBV19 once ASSPHQGAVATNEKLF
TRBV10-3 NA AISGGGPTYEQY
TRBV19 once ASSTGTSFTYEQY
TRBV7-9 NA ASSSGGEPHYGYT
TRBV4-1 once ASSQPDLNTEAF
TRBV11-2 few ASRSLWDRPYEQY
TRBV5-1 NA ASSLGGTGDGYT
TRBV2 NA ASSANTYTEAF
TRBV4-1 NA ASRNYIRGTDTQY
TRBV19 NA ASSLRQGPNTEAF
TRBV4-3 NA ASSQIIGTRSPNYGYT
TRBV19 NA ASSGRVFVSNQPQH
TRBV28 few ASSFDSPPYGYT
TRBV25-1 NA ASSEGQSGWIGELF